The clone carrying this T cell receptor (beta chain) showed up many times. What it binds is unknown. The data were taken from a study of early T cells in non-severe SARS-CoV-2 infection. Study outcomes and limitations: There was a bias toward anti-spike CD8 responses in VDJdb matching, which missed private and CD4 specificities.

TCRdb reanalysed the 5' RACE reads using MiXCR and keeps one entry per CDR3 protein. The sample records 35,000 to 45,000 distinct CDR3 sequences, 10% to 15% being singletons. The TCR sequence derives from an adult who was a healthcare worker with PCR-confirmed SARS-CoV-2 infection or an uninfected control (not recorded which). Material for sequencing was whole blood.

CDR3 DNA sequence: TGTGCCAGCAGCCCCTCTCATTACAATGAGCAGTTCTTC. This codes for CASSPSHYNEQFF. The chain links TRBV7-3 to TRBJ2-1, with D hard to call. This CDR3 contains 13 residues. Germline CDR1 reads SGHTA; CDR2 reads FQGTGA. V lost 5 bases, J lost 4 bases, and 9 bases lay in between.